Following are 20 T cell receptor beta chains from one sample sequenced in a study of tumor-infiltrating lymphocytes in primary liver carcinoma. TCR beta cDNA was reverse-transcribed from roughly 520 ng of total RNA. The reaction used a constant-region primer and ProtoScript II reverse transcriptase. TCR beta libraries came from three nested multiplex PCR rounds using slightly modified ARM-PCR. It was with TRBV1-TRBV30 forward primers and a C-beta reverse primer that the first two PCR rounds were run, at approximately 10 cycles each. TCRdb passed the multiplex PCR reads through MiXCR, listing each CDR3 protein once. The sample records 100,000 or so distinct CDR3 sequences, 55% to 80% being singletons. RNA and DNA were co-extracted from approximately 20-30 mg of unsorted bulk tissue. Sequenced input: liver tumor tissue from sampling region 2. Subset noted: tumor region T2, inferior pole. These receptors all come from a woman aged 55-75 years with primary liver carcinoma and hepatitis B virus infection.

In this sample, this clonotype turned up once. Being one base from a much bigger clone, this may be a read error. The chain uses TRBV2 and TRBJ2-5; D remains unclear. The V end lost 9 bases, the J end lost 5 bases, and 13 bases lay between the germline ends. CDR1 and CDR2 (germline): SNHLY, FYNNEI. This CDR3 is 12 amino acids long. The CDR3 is CARRPMPETQYF. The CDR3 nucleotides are TGTGCCAGGAGGCCTATGCCGGAGACCCAGTACTTC.

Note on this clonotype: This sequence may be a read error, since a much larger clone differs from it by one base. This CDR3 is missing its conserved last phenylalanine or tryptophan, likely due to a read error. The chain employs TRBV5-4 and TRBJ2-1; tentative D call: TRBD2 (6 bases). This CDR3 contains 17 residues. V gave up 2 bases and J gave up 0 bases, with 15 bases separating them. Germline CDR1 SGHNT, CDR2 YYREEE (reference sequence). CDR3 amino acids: CASSFGGVKSSYNEQFS. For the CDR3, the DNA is TGTGCCAGCAGCTTCGGCGGGGTAAAGAGCTCCTACAATGAGCAGTTCTCC.

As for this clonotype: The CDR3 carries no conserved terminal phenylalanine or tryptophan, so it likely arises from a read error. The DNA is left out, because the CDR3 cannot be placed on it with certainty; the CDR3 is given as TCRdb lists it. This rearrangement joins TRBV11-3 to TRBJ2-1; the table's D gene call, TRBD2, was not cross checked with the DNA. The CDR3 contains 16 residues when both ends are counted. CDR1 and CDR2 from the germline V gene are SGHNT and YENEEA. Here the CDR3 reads CASSATSGGQYNEQLL.

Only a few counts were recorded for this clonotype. The CDR3 loop reads CASSLEGRSTDTQYF. The CDR3 coding sequence is TGTGCCAGCAGCTTGGAAGGGCGAAGCACAGATACGCAGTATTTT. J is TRBJ2-3 and V is TRBV7-9; D is uncertain. The germline CDR1 and CDR2 sequences are SEHNR and FQNEAQ (reference sequence). CDR3 length: 15 residues. V lost 3 bases and J 0 bases, leaving 10 bases between the germline ends.

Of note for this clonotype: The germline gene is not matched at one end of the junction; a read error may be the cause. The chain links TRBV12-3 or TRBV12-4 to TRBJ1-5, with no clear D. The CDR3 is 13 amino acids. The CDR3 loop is CASSFSSYHPQHF. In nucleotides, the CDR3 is TGTGCCAGCAGTTTTTCTTCGTATCACCCCCAGCATTTT.

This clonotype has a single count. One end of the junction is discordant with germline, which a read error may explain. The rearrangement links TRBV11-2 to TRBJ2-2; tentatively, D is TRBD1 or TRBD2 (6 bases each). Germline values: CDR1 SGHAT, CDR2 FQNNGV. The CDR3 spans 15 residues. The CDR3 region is CTSGLGGTHTGEPFF. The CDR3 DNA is TGTACCAGCGGCTTAGGAGGGACACACACCGGGGAGCCGTTTTTT.

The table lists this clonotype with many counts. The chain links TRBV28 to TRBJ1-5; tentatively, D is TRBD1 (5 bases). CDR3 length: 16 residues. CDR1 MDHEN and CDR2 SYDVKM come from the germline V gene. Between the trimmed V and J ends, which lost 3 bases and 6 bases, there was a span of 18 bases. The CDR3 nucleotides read TGTGCCAGCAGTTTCCCTCCAGGGAGGGTCGGTCAGCCCCAGCATTTT. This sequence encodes CASSFPPGRVGQPQHF.

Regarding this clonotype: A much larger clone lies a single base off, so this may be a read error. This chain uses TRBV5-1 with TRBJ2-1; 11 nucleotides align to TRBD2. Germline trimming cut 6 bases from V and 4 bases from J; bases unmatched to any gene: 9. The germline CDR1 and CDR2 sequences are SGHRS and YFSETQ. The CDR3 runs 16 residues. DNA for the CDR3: TGCGCCAGCAATTTCGGACTAGCGGGTTGGTACAATGAGCAGTTCTTC. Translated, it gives CASNFGLAGWYNEQFF.

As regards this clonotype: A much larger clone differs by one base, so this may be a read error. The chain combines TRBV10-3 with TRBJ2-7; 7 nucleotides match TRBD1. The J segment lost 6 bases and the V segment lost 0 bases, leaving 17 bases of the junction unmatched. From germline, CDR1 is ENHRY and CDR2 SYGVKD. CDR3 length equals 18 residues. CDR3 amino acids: CAISESTALRQGVLEQYF. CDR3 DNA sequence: TGTGCCATCAGTGAGTCAACGGCCCTGAGGCAGGGGGTACTCGAGCAGTACTTC.

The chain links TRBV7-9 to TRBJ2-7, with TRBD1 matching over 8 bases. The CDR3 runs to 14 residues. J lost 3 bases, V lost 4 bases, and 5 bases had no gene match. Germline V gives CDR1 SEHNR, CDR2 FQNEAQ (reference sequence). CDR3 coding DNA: TGTGCCAGCAGCTGGGACAGGTGGGACTACGAGCAGTACTTC. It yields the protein CASSWDRWDYEQYF.

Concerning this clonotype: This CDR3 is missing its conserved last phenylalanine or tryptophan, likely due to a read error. CDR3 sequence (DNA): TGCGCCAGCAGCTCAGACAGGGCGGCCGGGGAGCTGTTTCTT. As protein: CASSSDRAAGELFL. The chain uses TRBV5-1 and TRBJ2-2; 7 positions agree with TRBD1. The V segment lost 3 bases and the J segment 6 bases; nucleotides outside the gene matches: 5. There are 14 residues in the CDR3. Germline assignment: CDR1 SGHRS and CDR2 YFSETQ.

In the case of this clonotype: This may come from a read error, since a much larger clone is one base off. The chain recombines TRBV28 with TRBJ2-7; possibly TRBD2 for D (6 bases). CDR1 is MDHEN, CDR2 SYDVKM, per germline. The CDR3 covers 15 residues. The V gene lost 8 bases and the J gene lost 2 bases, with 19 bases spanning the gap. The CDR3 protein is CASGPRNSGPYEQYF. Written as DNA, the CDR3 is TGTGCCAGCGGCCCGCGCAATAGCGGACCCTACGAGCAGTACTTC.

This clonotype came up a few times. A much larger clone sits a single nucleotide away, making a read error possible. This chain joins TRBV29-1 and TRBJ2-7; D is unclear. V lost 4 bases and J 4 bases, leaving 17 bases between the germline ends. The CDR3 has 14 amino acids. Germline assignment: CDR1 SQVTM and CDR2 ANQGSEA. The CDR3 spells CSVAPSAWRYEQYF. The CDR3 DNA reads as TGCAGCGTTGCCCCGTCGGCATGGCGATACGAGCAGTACTTC.

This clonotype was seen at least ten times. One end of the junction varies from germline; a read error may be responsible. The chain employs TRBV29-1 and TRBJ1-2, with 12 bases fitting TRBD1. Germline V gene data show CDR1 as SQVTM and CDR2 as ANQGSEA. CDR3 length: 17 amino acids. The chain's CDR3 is CSVVPGTGGQANYGYAF. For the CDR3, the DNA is TGCAGCGTTGTTCCCGGGACAGGGGGCCAAGCTAACTATGGCTACGCCTTC. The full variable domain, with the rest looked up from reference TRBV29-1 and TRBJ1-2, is SAVISQKPSRDICQRGTSLTIQCQVDSQVTMMFWYRQQPGQSLTLIATANQGSEATYESGFVIDKFPISRPNLTFSTLTVSNMSPEDSSIYLCSVVPGTGGQANYGYAFGSGTRLTVV.

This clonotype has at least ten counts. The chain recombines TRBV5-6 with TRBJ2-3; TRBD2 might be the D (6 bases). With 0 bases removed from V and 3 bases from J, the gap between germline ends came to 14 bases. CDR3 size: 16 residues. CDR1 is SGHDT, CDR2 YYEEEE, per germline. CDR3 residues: CASSLVGGPKTDTQYF. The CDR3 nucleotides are TGTGCCAGCAGCTTGGTCGGAGGGCCGAAGACAGATACGCAGTATTTT.

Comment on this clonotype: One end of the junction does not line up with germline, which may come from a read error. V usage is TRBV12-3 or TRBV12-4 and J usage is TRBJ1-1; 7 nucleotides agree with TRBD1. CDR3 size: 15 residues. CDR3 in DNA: TGTACCAGCAGTCGCTCGGACAGGCTGAACACTGAAACTTTCTTT. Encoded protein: CTSSRSDRLNTETFF.

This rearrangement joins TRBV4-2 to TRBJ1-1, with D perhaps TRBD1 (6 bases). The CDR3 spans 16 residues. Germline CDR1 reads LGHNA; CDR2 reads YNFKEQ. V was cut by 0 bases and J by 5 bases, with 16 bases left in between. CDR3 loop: CASSQDRGGARTEAFF. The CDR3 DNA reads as TGTGCCAGCAGCCAAGATCGTGGGGGCGCGAGGACTGAAGCTTTCTTT.

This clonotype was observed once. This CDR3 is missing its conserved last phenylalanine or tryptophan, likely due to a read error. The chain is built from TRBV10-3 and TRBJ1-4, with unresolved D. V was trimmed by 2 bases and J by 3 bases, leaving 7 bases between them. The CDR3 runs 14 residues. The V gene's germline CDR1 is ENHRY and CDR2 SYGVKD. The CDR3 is CAISERGANEKLFS. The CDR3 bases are TGTGCCATCAGTGAGCGGGGAGCTAATGAAAAACTGTTTTCT.

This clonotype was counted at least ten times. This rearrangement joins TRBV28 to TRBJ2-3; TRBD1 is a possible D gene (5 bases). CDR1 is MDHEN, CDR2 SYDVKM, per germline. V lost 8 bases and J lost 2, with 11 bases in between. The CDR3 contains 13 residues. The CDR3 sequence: CASWGRNTDTQYF. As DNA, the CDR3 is TGTGCCAGCTGGGGCAGGAACACAGATACGCAGTATTTT.

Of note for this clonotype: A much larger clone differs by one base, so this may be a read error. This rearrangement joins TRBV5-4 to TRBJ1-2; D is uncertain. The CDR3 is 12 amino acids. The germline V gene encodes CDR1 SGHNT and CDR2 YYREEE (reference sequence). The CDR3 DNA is TGTGCCAGCAGCTCGGGTATCTATGGCAACACCTTC. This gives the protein CASSSGIYGNTF.